These 25 T cell receptor beta chains came from one sample sequenced in a study of blood T cell repertoires in COVID-19. Libraries were prepared by immunoSEQ multiplex PCR; TCRdb keeps only in-frame clonotypes and omits some of them. The top ten clones hold approximately 31% of a sample with 100,000 to 110,000 clones, 70% to 80% of them seen once. Specimen: peripheral blood. These receptors all stem from a man aged 65-85 years with active or convalescent COVID-19.

J is TRBJ1-6 and V is TRBV7-8; D not resolved. Germline V CDR1 and CDR2: SGHVS, FQNEAQ. This CDR3 has 16 amino acids. Trimming cost V 6 bases and J 0 bases, with 12 bases left between them. CDR3: CASSRAQNSYNSPLHF. Here the CDR3 DNA reads TGTGCCAGCAGTCGTGCACAGAACTCCTATAATTCACCCCTCCACTTT.

The CDR3 coding sequence is TGTGCCAGCAGCCCAGGGGTCACCGGGGAGCTGTTTTTT. This codes for CASSPGVTGELFF. This sequence joins TRBV11-3 and TRBJ2-2, with D perhaps matching TRBD1 (6 bases). The germline gives CDR1 SGHNT, CDR2 YENEEA. The CDR3 length is 13 residues. Trimming cost V 5 bases and J 4 bases, with 8 bases left between them.

This rearrangement joins TRBV12-3 or TRBV12-4 to TRBJ2-1; D is possibly TRBD1 (5 bases). The CDR3 loop spans 13 amino acids. Trimming stripped 2 bases from V and 8 bases from J, with 10 bases between. In DNA form, the CDR3 reads TGTGCCAGCAGTTTAAACAGGTTCGATGAGCAGTTCTTC. Amino acids: CASSLNRFDEQFF.

This chain links TRBV3-1 (or the pseudogene TRBV3-2) with TRBJ1-2; possible D gene TRBD1, 5 bases. V lost 3 bases to trimming and J lost 0 bases, with 11 bases between them. Germline CDR1 is LGHDT and CDR2 is YNNKEL (reference sequence). The CDR3 sequence is 15 residues long. The CDR3 DNA follows: TGTGCCAGCAGCCACTCAATAGGGGCTAACTATGGCTACACCTTC. It translates to CASSHSIGANYGYTF.

The chain employs TRBV5-5 and TRBJ2-7; 11 positions match TRBD2. From germline, CDR1 is SGHKS and CDR2 YYEKEE (reference sequence). The CDR3 sequence is 16 residues long. Losses at the gene ends were 3 bases for V and 5 bases for J; bases not matched to a gene: 10. The CDR3 loop is CASSYVAGGPPNEQYF. The CDR3 coding sequence is TGTGCCAGCAGCTACGTAGCGGGAGGGCCGCCGAACGAGCAGTACTTC.

The chain has TRBV18 and TRBJ1-3; no clear D. Per the germline V gene, CDR1 is KGHSH and CDR2 is LQKENI. The CDR3 spans 15 residues. Trimming stripped 2 bases from V and 1 base from J, with 9 bases between. CDR3 residues: CASSPVSGSGNTIYF. CDR3 DNA sequence: TGTGCCAGCTCACCAGTTTCGGGATCTGGAAACACCATATATTTT. Variable domain in full (rest from reference TRBV18 and TRBJ1-3): NAGVMQNPRHLVRRRGQEARLRCSPMKGHSHVYWYRQLPEEGLKFMVYLQKENIIDESGMPKERFSAEFPKEGPSILRIQQVVRGDSAAYFCASSPVSGSGNTIYFGEGSWLTVV.

The J gene is TRBJ1-2, the V gene TRBV3-1 (or the pseudogene TRBV3-2); D is perhaps TRBD1 (6 bases). Trimming shortened V by 3 bases and J by 2 bases, and 16 bases separated the two germline ends. Germline V gene lookup returns CDR1 LGHDT and CDR2 YNNKEL (reference sequence). CDR3 length: 16 residues. Here the CDR3 DNA reads TGTGCCAGCAGCCACAGCGGCAGGGGTCTGAACTATGGCTACACCTTC. Translation gives CASSHSGRGLNYGYTF.

This chain connects TRBV7-2 to TRBJ2-6; 7 bases line up with TRBD2. V dropped 4 bases and J dropped 0; count of bases not matched to a gene: 0. The CDR3 is made up of 15 amino acids. Germline V gene data show CDR1 as SGHTA and CDR2 as FQGNSA. CDR3 region: CASSWGGSGANVLTF. The CDR3 nucleotides are TGTGCCAGCAGCTGGGGGGGCTCTGGGGCCAACGTCCTGACTTTC.

The CDR3: CASSPAGGSYEQYF. CDR3 nucleotide sequence: TGTGCCAGCAGCCCGGCGGGGGGGTCCTACGAGCAGTACTTC. The genes are TRBV5-4 and TRBJ2-7; 9 nucleotides align to TRBD2. V was clipped by 4 bases and J by 1 base; unmatched bases: 3. The CDR3 is 14 amino acids. Germline V lookup: CDR1 SGHNT, CDR2 YYREEE (reference sequence).

The chain links TRBV19 to TRBJ1-2; D may be TRBD1 (6 bases). The CDR3 is 15 amino acids. V was pared by 3 bases and J by 2 bases, with 13 bases between. CDR1 LNHDA and CDR2 SQIVND come from the germline V gene (reference sequence). The CDR3 bases are TGTGCCAGTAGTATGGGCGGGGGCAAGAACTATGGCTACACCTTC. It yields the protein CASSMGGGKNYGYTF.

This chain links TRBV14 with TRBJ2-1; 9 bases line up with TRBD2. Germline V lookup: CDR1 SGHDN, CDR2 FVKESK. Trimming at V came to 1 base and at J to 3 bases, leaving 7 bases not matched to a gene. CDR3 length equals 17 residues. This chain's CDR3 is CASSQASLAGNYNEQFF. The CDR3 DNA is TGTGCCAGCAGCCAAGCCAGCCTAGCGGGGAACTACAATGAGCAGTTCTTC.

This clone was seen a single time. The genes are TRBV28 and TRBJ1-5, with D perhaps TRBD1 (6 bases). Germline assignment: CDR1 MDHEN and CDR2 SYDVKM. The CDR3 runs 15 residues. Trimming shortened V by 3 bases and J by 1 base, and 10 bases separated the two germline ends. CDR3 amino acids: CASSLGGLSNQPQHF. In DNA, the CDR3 is TGTGCCAGCAGTTTGGGGGGGCTCAGCAATCAGCCCCAGCATTTT.

The rearrangement joins TRBV5-6 to TRBJ2-1, with a tentative D call TRBD1 (7 bases). Deletions cut 2 bases from V and 7 bases from J, with 19 bases between. This CDR3 comprises 16 residues. Germline CDR1 is SGHDT and CDR2 is YYEEEE. CDR3 nucleotide sequence: TGTGCCAGCAGCTTTCCATCAGGGGGGATACAGAATGAGCAGTTCTTC. Its protein is CASSFPSGGIQNEQFF.

The rearrangement joins TRBV6-2 or TRBV6-3 to TRBJ2-7; 8 bases are a match to TRBD2. The CDR3 consists of 13 residues. In germline, CDR1 is MNHEY, CDR2 SVGEGT. The junction had 3 bases not matched to a gene; V was cut back by 2 bases and J by 6 bases. This CDR3 is CASSYLSGSEQYF. Written as DNA, the CDR3 is TGTGCCAGCAGTTACCTAAGCGGGAGCGAGCAGTACTTC.

The CDR3 protein is CASSPSSGAIAYEQYF. The CDR3 DNA follows: TGTGCCAGCAGTCCATCTAGCGGGGCGATAGCCTACGAGCAGTACTTC. The chain links TRBV6-2 or TRBV6-3 to TRBJ2-7; 9 bases are shared with TRBD2. J gave up 2 bases and V 5 bases, and 10 bases lay outside the gene matches. The germline V gene has CDR1 MNHEY and CDR2 SVGEGT. The CDR3 length is 16 residues.

The rearrangement links TRBV5-1 to TRBJ2-3; the D is unclear. CDR3 length: 14 amino acids. CDR1 SGHRS and CDR2 YFSETQ come from the germline V gene. Trimming removed 0 bases at V and 3 bases at J, with 8 bases between. CDR3 DNA sequence: TGCGCCAGCAGCTTGGGGCACAATACAGATACGCAGTATTTT. This sequence encodes CASSLGHNTDTQYF.

The chain carries TRBV7-2 and TRBJ2-2; D remains unclear. The CDR3 has 12 amino acids. Deletions cut 3 bases from V and 7 bases from J, with 6 bases between. Germline V gene data show CDR1 as SGHTA and CDR2 as FQGNSA. The CDR3 region is CASSFVGGELFF. The CDR3 DNA reads as TGTGCCAGCAGCTTTGTCGGCGGGGAGCTGTTTTTT. Combining the CDR3 with reference TRBV7-2 and TRBJ2-2 gives the whole variable domain GAGVSQSPSNKVTEKGKDVELRCDPISGHTALYWYRQSLGQGLEFLIYFQGNSAPDKSGLPSDRFSAERTGGSVSTLTIQRTQQEDSAVYLCASSFVGGELFFGEGSRLTVL.

The rearrangement links TRBV5-5 to TRBJ2-5, with 8 bases that match TRBD1. This CDR3 is 16 amino acids long. The V and J ends lost 0 bases and 5 bases, in that order; junction bases with no gene match: 9. In germline, CDR1 is SGHKS, CDR2 YYEKEE (reference sequence). CDR3 coding DNA: TGTGCCAGCAGCTTGGTGGTGACAGGGGTTCTGGAGACCCAGTACTTC. Protein product: CASSLVVTGVLETQYF.

This sequence joins TRBV28 and TRBJ1-2; D is perhaps TRBD1 (5 bases). This CDR3 contains 14 residues. Germline loops: CDR1 MDHEN, CDR2 SYDVKM. Trimming removed 7 bases at V and 7 bases at J, with 19 bases between. This CDR3 reads CASTPPRGVGGYTF. The CDR3 DNA follows: TGTGCCAGCACTCCTCCGCGGGGGGTTGGTGGCTACACCTTC.

The chain is built from TRBV6-2 or TRBV6-3 and TRBJ2-5, with a possible D match to TRBD2 (5 bases). Germline CDR1 is MNHEY and CDR2 is SVGEGT. V lost 6 bases and J lost 4, with 18 bases in between. The CDR3 totals 15 residues. For the CDR3, the DNA is TGTGCCAGCAGCCCCACACCTACCGGGGTAGAGACCCAGTACTTC. Translation: CASSPTPTGVETQYF.

The chain recombines TRBV5-4 with TRBJ1-2, with unresolved D. Looked up from germline, CDR1 is SGHNT and CDR2 is YYREEE (reference sequence). This CDR3 has 11 residues. V shed 7 bases and J shed 6 bases, with 10 bases lying between them. CDR3 loop: CASSTVDGYTF. The CDR3 DNA is TGTGCCAGCTCCACGGTCGATGGCTACACCTTC. Full variable domain (outside the CDR3, taken from reference TRBV5-4 and TRBJ1-2): ETGVTQSPTHLIKTRGQQVTLRCSSQSGHNTVSWYQQALGQGPQFIFQYYREEENGRGNFPPRFSGLQFPNYSSELNVNALELDDSALYLCASSTVDGYTFGSGTRLTVV.

The V gene is TRBV10-3, the J gene TRBJ1-3, with unresolved D. With 0 bases removed from V and 0 bases from J, the gap between germline ends came to 9 bases. Germline values: CDR1 ENHRY, CDR2 SYGVKD. The CDR3 runs to 16 residues. The chain's CDR3 is CAISESIRSSGNTIYF. In DNA form, the CDR3 reads TGTGCCATCAGTGAGTCAATAAGGAGCTCTGGAAACACCATATATTTT.

The chain couples TRBV19 to TRBJ1-1; TRBD1 matches 9 bases. Germline trimming cut 4 bases from V and 4 bases from J; bases unmatched to any gene: 10. Germline values: CDR1 LNHDA, CDR2 SQIVND (reference sequence). This CDR3 is built from 16 residues. Written as DNA, the CDR3 is TGTGCCAGTAGTACGGGACAGGGCTGGTGGGGCACTGAAGCTTTCTTT. It is translated as CASSTGQGWWGTEAFF.

The rearrangement uses TRBV5-1 and TRBJ2-7; 9 nucleotides agree with TRBD1. V was pared by 4 bases and J by 4 bases, with 12 bases of the junction left unmatched. Germline V gives CDR1 SGHRS, CDR2 YFSETQ. The CDR3 loop spans 16 amino acids. DNA for the CDR3: TGCGCCAGCAGCGCAACCCCGGGGACAGGGCTTTACGAGCAGTACTTC. Protein: CASSATPGTGLYEQYF.

The chain combines TRBV10-3 with TRBJ2-1; TRBD1 matches at 9 bases. This CDR3 has 14 residues. Germline V gene lookup returns CDR1 ENHRY and CDR2 SYGVKD. The trim removed 7 bases at V and 4 bases at J, leaving 5 bases unmatched. CDR3 region: CAINPGTGYNEQFF. The CDR3 coding sequence is TGTGCCATCAATCCCGGGACAGGGTACAATGAGCAGTTCTTC.